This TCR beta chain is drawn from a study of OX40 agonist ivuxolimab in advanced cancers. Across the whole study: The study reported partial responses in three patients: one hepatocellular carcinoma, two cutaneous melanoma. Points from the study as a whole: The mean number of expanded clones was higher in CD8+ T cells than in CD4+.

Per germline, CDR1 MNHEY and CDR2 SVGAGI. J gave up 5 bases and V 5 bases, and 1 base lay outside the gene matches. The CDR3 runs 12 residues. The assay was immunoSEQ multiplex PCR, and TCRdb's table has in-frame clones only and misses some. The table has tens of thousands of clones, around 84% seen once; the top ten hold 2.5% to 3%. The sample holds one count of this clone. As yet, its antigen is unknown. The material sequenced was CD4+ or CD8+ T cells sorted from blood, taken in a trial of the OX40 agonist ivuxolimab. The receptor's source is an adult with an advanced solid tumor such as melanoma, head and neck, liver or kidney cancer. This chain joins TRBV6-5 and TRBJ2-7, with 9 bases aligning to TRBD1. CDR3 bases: TGTGCCAGCAGTAGGACAGGGGACGAGCAGTACTTC. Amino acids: CASSRTGDEQYF.